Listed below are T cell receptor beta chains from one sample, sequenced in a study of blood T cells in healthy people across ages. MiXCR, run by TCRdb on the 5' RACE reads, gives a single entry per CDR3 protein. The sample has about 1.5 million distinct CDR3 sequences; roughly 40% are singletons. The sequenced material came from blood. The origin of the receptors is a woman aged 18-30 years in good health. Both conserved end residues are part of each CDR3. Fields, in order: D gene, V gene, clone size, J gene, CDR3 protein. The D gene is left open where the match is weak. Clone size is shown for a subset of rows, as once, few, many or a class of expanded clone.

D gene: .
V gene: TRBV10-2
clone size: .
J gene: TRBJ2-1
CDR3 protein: CASSEFRGEQFF

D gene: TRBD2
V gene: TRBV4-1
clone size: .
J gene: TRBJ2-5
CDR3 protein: CASSQGTSAETQYF

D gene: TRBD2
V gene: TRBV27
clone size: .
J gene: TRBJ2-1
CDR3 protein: CASSLWLADNEQFF

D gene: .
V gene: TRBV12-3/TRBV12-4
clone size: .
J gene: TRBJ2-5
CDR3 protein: CASTLRHNQETQYF

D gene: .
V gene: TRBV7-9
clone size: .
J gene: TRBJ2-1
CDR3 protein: CASSFHLASYNEQFF

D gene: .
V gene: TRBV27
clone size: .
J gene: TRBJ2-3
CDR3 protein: CASSLSPGGDTQYF

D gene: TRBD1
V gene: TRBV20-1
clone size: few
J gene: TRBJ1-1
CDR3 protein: CRQGGWSTEAFF

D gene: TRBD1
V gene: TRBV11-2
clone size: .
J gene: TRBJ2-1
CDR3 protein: CASSANRGNEQFF

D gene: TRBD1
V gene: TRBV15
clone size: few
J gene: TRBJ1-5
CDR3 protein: CATSQRQGGQPQHF

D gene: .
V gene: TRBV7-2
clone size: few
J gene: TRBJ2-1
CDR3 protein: CASSFSSTYNEQFF

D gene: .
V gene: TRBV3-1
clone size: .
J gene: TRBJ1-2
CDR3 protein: CASGPGEPANYGYTF

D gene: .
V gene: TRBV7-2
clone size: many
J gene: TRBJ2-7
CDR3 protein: CASSNGAYEQYF

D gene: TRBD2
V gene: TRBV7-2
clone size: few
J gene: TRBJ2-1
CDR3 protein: CASSLTVAGGWDEQFF

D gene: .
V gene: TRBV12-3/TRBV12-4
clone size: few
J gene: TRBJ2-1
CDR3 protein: CASSSVGSGSDEQFF

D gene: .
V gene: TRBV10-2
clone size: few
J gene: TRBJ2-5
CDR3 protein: CASSESRFWQAAETQYF

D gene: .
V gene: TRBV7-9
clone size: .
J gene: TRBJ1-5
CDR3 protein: CASSLVGGANQPQHF

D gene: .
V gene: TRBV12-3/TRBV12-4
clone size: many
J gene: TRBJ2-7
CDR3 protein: CASSLEEGAEQYF

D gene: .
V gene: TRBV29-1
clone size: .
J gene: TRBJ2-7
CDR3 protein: CSYMTIDRDGATYEQYF

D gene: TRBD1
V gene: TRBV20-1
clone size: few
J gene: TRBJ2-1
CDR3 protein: CSAKQGTGGTNEQFF

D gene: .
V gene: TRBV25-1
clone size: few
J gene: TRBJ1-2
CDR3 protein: CASSEGHTIVYGYTF

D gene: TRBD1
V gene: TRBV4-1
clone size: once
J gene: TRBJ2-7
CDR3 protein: CASSQPRQGNGQYF

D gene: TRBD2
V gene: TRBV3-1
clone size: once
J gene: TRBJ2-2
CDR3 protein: CASSYWGGNTGELFF

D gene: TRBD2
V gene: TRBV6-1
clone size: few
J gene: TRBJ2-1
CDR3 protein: CASTSLADYNEQFF

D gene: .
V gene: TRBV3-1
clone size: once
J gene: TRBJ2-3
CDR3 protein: CASSLPRAASTDTQYF

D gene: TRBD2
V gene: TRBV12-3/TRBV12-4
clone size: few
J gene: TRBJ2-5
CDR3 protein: CASRPGTTETQYF

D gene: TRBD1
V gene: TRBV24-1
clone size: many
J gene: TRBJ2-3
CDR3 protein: CATSERTGIRTDTQYF

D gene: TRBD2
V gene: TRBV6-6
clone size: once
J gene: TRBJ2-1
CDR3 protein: CASSGLGASGLPGKFF

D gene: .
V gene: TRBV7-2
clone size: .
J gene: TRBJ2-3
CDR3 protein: CASGGFGLGDTQYF

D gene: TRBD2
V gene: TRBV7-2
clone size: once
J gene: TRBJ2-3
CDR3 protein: CASSLDPSGRAQYF

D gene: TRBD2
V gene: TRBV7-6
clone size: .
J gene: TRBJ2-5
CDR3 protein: CASSPLSGGGAKETQYF

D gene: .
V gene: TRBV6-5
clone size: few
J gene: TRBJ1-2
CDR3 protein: CASSYSVPLVYLGHGGYTF

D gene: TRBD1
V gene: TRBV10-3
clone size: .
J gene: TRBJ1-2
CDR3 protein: CAIRIQGGYGYTF

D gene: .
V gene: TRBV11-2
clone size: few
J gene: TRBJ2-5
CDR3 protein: CASSLDIETQYF

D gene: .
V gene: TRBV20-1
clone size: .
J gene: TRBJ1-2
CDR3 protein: CSAIEDSYSYYGYTF

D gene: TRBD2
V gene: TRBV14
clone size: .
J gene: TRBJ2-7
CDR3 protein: CASSRTSLYEQYF

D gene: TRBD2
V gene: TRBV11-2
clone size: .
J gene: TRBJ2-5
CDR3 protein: CASSPRLAGTYNEQYF

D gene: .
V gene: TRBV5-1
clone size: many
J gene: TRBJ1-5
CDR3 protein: CASSLGVNQPQHF

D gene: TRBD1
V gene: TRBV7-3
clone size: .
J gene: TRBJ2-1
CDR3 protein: CASSPRDRASYRPSAEQFF

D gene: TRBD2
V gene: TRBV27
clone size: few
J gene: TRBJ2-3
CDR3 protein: CASSPGTSPATDTQYF

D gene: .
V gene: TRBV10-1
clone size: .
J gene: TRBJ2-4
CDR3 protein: CATLSGTRGAKNIQYF

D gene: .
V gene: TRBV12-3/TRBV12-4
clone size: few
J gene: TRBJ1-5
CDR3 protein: CASSPRGQGNSNQPQHF

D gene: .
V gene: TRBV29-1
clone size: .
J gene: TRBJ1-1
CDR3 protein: CSVYPGTEAFF

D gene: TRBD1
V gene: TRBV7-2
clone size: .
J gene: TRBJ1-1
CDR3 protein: CASSLGGQGAAEAFF

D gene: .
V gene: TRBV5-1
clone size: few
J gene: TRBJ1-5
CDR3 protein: CASSSDGINQPQHF

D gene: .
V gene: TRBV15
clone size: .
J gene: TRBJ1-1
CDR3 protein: CATRAGDFGAEAFF

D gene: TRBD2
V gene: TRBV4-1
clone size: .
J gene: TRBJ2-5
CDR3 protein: CASSLRTSGGADEQYF

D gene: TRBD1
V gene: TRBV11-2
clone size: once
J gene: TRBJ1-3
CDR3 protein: CASSFQRERTGLRNTIYF

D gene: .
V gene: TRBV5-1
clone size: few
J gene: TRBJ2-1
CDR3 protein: CASSLASSTYNEQFF

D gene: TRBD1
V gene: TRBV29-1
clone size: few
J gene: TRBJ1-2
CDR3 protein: CSIFPSPGQANYGYTF

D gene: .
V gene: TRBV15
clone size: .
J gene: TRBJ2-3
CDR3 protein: CATCRSPSGFTDTQYF

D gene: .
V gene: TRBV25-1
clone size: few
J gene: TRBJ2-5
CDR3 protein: CASSETGARKETQYF

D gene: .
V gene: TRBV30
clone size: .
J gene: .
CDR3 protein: CAWREIDAYNEQYF

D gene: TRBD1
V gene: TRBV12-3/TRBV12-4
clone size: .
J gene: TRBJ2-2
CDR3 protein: CASQQGTGGINTGELFF

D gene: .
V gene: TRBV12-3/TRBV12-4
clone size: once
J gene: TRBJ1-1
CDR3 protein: CASSFGGPEAFF

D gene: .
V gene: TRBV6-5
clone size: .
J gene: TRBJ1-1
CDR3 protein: CASSYSKGLNTEAFF

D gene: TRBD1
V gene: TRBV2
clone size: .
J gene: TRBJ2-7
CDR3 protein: CASSEGYLGQDLSYEQYF

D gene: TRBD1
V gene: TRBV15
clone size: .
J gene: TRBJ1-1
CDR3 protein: CATKRDRGLNTEAFF